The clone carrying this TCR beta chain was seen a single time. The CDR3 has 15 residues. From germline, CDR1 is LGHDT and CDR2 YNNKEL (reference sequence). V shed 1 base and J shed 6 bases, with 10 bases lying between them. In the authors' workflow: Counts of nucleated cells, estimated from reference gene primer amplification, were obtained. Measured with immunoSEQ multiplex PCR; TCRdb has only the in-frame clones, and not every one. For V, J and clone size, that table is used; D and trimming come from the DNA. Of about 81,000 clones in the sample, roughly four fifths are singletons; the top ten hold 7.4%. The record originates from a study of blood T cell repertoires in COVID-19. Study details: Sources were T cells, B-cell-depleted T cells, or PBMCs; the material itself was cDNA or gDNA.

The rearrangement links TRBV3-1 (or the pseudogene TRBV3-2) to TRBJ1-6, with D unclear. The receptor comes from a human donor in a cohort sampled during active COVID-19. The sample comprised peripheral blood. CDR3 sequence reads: CASSQVAQSNSPLHF. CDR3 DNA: TGTGCCAGCAGCCAAGTGGCACAGTCTAATTCACCCCTCCACTTT.